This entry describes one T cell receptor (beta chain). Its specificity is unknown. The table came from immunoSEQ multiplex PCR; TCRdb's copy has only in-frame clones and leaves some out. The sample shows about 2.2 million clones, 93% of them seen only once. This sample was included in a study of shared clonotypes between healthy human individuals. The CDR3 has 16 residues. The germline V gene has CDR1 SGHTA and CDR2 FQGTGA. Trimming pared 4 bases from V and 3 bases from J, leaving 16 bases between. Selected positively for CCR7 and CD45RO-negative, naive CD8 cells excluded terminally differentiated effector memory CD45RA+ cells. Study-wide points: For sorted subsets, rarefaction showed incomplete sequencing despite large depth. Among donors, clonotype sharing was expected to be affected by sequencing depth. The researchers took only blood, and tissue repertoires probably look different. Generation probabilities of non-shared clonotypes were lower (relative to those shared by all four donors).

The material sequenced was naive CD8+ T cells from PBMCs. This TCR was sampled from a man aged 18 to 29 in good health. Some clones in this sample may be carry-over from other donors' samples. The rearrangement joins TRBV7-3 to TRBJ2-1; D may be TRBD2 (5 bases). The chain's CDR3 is CASSSTTGRDYNEQFF. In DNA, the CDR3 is TGTGCCAGCAGCTCGACGACCGGACGGGACTACAATGAGCAGTTCTTC.